This T cell receptor (beta chain) appears in the sequencing data of a study of blood T cell repertoires in COVID-19. In assigning cohorts, the study relied on participant-reported clinical history. Germline-derived CDR1 and CDR2 are MDHEN and SYDVKM. J lost 6 bases, V lost 5 bases, and 10 bases had no gene match. This CDR3 spans 14 amino acids. Libraries were prepared by immunoSEQ multiplex PCR; TCRdb keeps only in-frame clonotypes and omits some of them. Counted here are more than 250,000 clones, 70% to 90% occurring once; the ten biggest clones make up approximately 5%. Source material: PBMCs or T cells enriched from blood (not recorded which). This chain joins TRBV28 and TRBJ2-7; 7 positions match TRBD2. This receptor was obtained from a woman aged 30 to 39 who had recovered from COVID-19. The CDR3 DNA sequence: TGTGCCAGCAGTCCTAGGACGGGGGGTCCCGAGCAGTACTTC. Its translation: CASSPRTGGPEQYF. Looking up the rest from reference TRBV28 and TRBJ2-7 gives the full variable domain: DVKVTQSSRYLVKRTGEKVFLECVQDMDHENMFWYRQDPGLGLRLIYFSYDVKMKEKGDIPEGYSVSREKKERFSLILESASTNQTSMYLCASSPRTGGPEQYFGPGTRLTVT.